These T cell receptor beta chains were read from a single sample in a study of response to subunit inactivated influenza vaccine. From the RT-PCR reads, TCRdb called clonotypes with MiXCR, one entry per CDR3 protein. The sample consists of about 700,000 distinct CDR3 sequences, about 14% of them appearing once. Here the sequenced sample was PBMCs from blood, taken approximately 15 days before vaccination. The origin of the receptors is a man aged 50 to 59 who received an inactivated influenza vaccine. CDR3s include the opening cysteine and the closing phenylalanine or tryptophan.

V gene	CDR3 protein
TRBV18	CASSPTLQGEQFF
TRBV5-1	CASRPGFFGDGQPQHF
TRBV4-1	CASSQVTPRTGGNYGYTF
TRBV11-1	CASSLDLGTAGGMDEQFF
TRBV6-2/TRBV6-3	CASRANLLAYEQYF
TRBV28	CASSLIGGYYNEQFF
TRBV6-2/TRBV6-3	CASSRWGSDTQYF
TRBV27	CASSVSGLAGYYNEQFF
TRBV29-1	CSVEREGGYGYTF
TRBV4-3	CASSYHYPDRNHLYSYEQYF
TRBV20-1	CSPNRDRGHQPQHF
TRBV7-2	CASSLAPGRRDTQYF
TRBV6-2/TRBV6-3	CASSPTGTRIGYEQFF
TRBV20-1	CSARERGLARNEQFF
TRBV27	CASSGPTEVTDTQYF
TRBV7-2	CASSPRGRTRDYGYTF
TRBV7-9	CASSLRSGRVYNEQFF
TRBV7-2	CASSLAQVGVRQPQHF
TRBV9	CASSVEPVGEQYF
TRBV7-3	CASKAGPQETQYF
TRBV6-2/TRBV6-3	CASSYYSDTQYF
TRBV3-1	CASSQEQGAGANVLTF
TRBV7-9	CASSQSGGISYNEQFF
TRBV2	CASSGQGISYNEQFF
TRBV10-2	CASSELLAGGPPGSYNEQFF
TRBV10-1	CASSEREVRPTPIPYEQYF
TRBV6-1	CASRGGRDEQYF